The sample holds many counts of the clone carrying this T cell receptor (beta chain). This entry is derived from a study of T cells in Graves' hyperthyroidism and ophthalmopathy. V was clipped by 6 bases and J by 3 bases, with 9 bases between them. The CDR3 is 13 amino acids. Authors of the study amplified TCR beta CDR3 regions from RNA transcripts. TCR CDR3 underwent first-round RT-PCR with the HTBI primer set. Each CDR3 protein gets one entry after TCRdb re-called the multiplex PCR reads with MiXCR. The sample lists 640,000 or so distinct CDR3 sequences, approximately 15% seen once, with 3.5% to 4.5% in the top ten.

This receptor was identified in a woman aged 40 to 50 with Graves' ophthalmopathy. The chain links TRBV12-3 or TRBV12-4 to TRBJ1-3, with a tentative D call TRBD1 (5 bases). Sequencing input: blood. In nucleotides, the CDR3 is TGTGCCAGCAGCCGGGACTTTGGAAACACCATATATTTT. This gives the protein CASSRDFGNTIYF.